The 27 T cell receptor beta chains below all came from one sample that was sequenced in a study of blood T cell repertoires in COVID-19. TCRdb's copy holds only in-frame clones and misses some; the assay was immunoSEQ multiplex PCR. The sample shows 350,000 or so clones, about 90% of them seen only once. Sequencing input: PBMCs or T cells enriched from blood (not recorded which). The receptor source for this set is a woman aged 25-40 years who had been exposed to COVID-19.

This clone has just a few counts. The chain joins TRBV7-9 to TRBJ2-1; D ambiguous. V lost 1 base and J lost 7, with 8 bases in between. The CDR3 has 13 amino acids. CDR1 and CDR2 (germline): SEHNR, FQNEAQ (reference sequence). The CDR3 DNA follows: TGTGCCAGCAGCTTAGAACTATCGAATGAGCAGTTCTTC. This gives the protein CASSLELSNEQFF.

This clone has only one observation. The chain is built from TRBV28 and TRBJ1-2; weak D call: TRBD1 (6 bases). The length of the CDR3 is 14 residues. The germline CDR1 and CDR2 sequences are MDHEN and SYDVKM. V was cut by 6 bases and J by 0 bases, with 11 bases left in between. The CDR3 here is CASSPRTANYGYTF. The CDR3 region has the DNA TGTGCCAGCAGCCCCCGGACAGCTAACTATGGCTACACCTTC.

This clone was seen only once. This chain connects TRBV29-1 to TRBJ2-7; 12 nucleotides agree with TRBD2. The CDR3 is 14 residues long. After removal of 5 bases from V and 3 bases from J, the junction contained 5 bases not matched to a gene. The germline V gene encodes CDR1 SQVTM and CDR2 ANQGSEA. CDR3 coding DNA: TGCAGCGTTAGGACTAGCGGGACCGTCTACGAGCAGTACTTC. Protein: CSVRTSGTVYEQYF.

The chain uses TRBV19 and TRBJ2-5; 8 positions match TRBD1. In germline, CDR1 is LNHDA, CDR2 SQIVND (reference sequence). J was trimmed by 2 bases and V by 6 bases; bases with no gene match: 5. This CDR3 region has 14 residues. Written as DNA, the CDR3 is TGTGCCAGTAGCCGAGGGGACAGGCAAGAGACCCAGTACTTC. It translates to CASSRGDRQETQYF.

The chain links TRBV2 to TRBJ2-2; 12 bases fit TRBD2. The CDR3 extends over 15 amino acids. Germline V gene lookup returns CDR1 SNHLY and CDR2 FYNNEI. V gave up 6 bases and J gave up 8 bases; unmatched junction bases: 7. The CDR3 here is CASRRTSGVVGELFF. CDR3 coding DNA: TGTGCCAGCAGGAGGACTAGCGGGGTTGTTGGGGAGCTGTTTTTT.

The CDR3 DNA is TGTGCCAGCAGTTTAAAGGCCTCCGGGAGTGGCTACACCTTC. Its protein is CASSLKASGSGYTF. The chain has TRBV27 and TRBJ1-2; D is unclear. The germline V gene encodes CDR1 MNHEY and CDR2 SMNVEV (reference sequence). Trimming removed 2 bases at V and 7 bases at J, with 14 bases between. This CDR3 is 14 amino acids long.

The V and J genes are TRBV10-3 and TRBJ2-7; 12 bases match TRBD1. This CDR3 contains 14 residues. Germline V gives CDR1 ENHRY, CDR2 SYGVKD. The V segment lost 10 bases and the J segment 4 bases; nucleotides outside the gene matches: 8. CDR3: CATSGTGGWYEQYF. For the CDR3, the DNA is TGTGCCACCAGCGGGACAGGGGGCTGGTACGAGCAGTACTTC.

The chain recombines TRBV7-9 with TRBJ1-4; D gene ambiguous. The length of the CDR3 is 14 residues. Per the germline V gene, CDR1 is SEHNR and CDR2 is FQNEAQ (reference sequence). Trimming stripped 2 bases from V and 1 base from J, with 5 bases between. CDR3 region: CASSLSGTNEKLFF. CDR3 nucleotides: TGTGCCAGCAGCTTATCAGGAACTAATGAAAAACTGTTTTTT.

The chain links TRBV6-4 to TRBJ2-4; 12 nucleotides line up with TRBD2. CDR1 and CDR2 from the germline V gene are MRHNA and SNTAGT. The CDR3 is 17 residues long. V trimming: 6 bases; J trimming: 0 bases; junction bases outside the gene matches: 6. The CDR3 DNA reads TGTGCCAGCAGGGGAGGACTAGCGGGAATAGCCAAAAACATTCAGTACTTC. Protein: CASRGGLAGIAKNIQYF.

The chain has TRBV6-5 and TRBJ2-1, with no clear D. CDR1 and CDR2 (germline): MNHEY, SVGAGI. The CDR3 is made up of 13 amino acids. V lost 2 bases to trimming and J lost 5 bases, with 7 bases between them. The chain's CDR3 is CASSYGPDNEQFF. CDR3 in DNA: TGTGCCAGCAGTTACGGCCCCGACAATGAGCAGTTCTTC.

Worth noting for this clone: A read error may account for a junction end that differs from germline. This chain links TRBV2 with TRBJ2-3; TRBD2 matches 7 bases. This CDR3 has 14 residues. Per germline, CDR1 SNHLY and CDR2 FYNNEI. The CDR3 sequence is CASSEREGTDTQYF. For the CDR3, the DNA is TGTGCCAGCAGTGAAAGGGAGGGCACCGATACGCAGTATTTT.

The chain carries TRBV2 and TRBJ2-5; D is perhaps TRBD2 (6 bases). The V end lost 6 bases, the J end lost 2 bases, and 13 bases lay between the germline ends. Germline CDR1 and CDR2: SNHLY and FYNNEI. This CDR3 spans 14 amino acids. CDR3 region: CASRARLGQETQYF. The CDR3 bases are TGTGCCAGCAGAGCGAGACTAGGACAAGAGACCCAGTACTTC.

The CDR3 is CASSLGLAGEQYF. CDR3 sequence (DNA): TGTGCCAGCAGTCTCGGACTAGCGGGGGAGCAGTACTTC. The chain has TRBV27 and TRBJ2-7; the match to TRBD2 covers 12 bases. Trimming removed 5 bases from V and 7 bases from J; junction bases left unmatched: 3. The germline V gene has CDR1 MNHEY and CDR2 SMNVEV (reference sequence). The CDR3 has 13 residues.

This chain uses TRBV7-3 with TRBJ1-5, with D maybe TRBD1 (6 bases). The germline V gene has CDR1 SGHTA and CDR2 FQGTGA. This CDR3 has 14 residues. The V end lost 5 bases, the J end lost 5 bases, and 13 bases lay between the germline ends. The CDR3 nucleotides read TGTGCCAGCAGCCTACAGGGCGATGATCAGCCCCAGCATTTT. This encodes CASSLQGDDQPQHF.

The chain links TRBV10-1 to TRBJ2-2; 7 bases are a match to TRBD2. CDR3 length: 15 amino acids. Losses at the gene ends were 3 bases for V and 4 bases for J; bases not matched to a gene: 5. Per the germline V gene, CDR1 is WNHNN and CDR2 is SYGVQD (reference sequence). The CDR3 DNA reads TGCGCCAGCAGTGACGCGGGAGTTCGCACCGGGGAGCTGTTTTTT. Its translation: CASSDAGVRTGELFF.

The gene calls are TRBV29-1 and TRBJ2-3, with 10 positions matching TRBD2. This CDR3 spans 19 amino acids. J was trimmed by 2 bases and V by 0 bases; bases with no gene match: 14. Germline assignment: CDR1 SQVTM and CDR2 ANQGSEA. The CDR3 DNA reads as TGCAGCGTTGAAGATTCTAGGCTAGCGGGAGTTGCGTCCACAGATACGCAGTATTTT. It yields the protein CSVEDSRLAGVASTDTQYF.

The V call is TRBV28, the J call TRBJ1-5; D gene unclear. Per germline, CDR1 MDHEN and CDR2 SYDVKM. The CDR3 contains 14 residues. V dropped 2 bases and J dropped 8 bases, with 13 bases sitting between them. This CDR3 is CASSLGQEEKPQHF. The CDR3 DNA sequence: TGTGCCAGCAGTTTAGGGCAGGAGGAGAAGCCCCAGCATTTT.

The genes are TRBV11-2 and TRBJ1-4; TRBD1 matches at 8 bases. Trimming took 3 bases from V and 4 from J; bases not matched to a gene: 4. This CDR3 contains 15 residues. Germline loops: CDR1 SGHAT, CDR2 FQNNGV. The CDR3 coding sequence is TGTGCCAGCAGCTTCGACAGGGGCCGTAATGAAAAACTGTTTTTT. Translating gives CASSFDRGRNEKLFF.

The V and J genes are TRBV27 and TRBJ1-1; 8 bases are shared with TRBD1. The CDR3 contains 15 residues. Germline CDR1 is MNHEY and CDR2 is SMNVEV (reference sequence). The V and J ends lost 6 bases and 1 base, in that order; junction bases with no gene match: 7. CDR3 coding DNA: TGTGCCAGCAGCAAGACAGGGGCTAAGAACACTGAAGCTTTCTTT. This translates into CASSKTGAKNTEAFF.

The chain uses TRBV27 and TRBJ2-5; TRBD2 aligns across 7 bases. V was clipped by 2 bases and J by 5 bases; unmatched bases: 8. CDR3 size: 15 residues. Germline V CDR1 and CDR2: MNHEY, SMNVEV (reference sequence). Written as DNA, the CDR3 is TGTGCCAGCAGTTTACGAGGGAGGGCCGGGGAGACCCAGTACTTC. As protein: CASSLRGRAGETQYF.

CDR3 loop: CASSPADRVFNYGYTF. The DNA for the CDR3 is TGTGCCAGCTCACCGGCGGACAGGGTCTTTAACTATGGCTACACCTTC. The chain uses TRBV18 and TRBJ1-2, with 8 bases matching TRBD1. The CDR3 loop spans 16 amino acids. V gave up 3 bases and J gave up 1 base; unmatched junction bases: 7. In germline, CDR1 is KGHSH, CDR2 LQKENI.

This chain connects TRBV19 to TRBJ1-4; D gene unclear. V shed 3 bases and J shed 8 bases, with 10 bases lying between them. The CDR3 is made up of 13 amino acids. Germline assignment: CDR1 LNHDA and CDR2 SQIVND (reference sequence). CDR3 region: CASSIISGEKLFF. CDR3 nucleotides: TGTGCCAGTAGTATTATTTCGGGAGAAAAACTGTTTTTT.

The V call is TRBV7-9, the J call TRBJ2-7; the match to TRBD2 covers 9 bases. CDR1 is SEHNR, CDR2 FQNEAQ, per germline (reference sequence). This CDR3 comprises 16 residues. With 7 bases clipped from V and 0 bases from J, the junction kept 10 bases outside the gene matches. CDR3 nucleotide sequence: TGTGCCAGCACCTCATCCGGACTAGCGAACTCCTACGAGCAGTACTTC. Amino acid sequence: CASTSSGLANSYEQYF.

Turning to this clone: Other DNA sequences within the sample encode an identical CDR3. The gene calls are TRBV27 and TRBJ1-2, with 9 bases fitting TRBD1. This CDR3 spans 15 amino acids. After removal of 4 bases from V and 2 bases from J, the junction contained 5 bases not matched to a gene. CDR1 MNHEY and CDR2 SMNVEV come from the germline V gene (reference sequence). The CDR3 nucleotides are TGTGCCAGCAGTTCCCCGGGACAGGGCAACTATGGCTACACCTTC. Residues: CASSSPGQGNYGYTF.

The CDR3 loop is CASSRSTSGVETQYF. CDR3 bases: TGTGCCAGCAGCCGGTCTACTAGCGGTGTGGAGACCCAGTACTTC. The chain joins TRBV5-6 to TRBJ2-5, with 8 nucleotides matching TRBD2. Germline assignment: CDR1 SGHDT and CDR2 YYEEEE. The V segment lost 4 bases and the J segment 5 bases; nucleotides outside the gene matches: 10. The CDR3 is made up of 15 amino acids.

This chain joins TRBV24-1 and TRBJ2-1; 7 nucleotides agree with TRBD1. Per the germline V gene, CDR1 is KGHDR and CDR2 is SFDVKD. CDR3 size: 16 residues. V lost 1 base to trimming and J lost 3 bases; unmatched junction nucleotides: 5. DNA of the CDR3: TGTGCCACCAGTGATTTAGGGGGCACCAGCTACAATGAGCAGTTCTTC. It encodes CATSDLGGTSYNEQFF.

CDR3 nucleotides: TGTGCCAGCAGTTTCACAGGGGGCTTTCGAGTGAACAATGAGCAGTTCTTC. This translates into CASSFTGGFRVNNEQFF. The V call is TRBV28, the J call TRBJ2-1; 9 nucleotides agree with TRBD1. V shed 3 bases, J shed 5 bases, and the junction held 11 bases outside the gene matches. The CDR3 contains 17 residues. Germline V gives CDR1 MDHEN, CDR2 SYDVKM.